This TCR beta chain was sequenced in a study of regulatory T cells in long-lasting Graves disease. Broader study findings: When disease was persistent, TRBV28, TRBJ1-2 and TRBJ2-5 were the favored segments.

This clonotype was picked up many times. The antigen is not known. Time point given: newly diagnosed GD, antithyroid drugs for less than 3 months. TCR sequences were obtained from RNA taken from PBMCs. In Xi'an, China, an endocrinology department was the source of patients. Assembly of TCR beta libraries relied on iRepertoire HTBI primers together with Arm-PCR of CDR3 regions. TCRdb processed the multiplex PCR reads anew with MiXCR; each CDR3 protein has one entry. The sample has hundreds of thousands of distinct CDR3 sequences, roughly 14% seen once. Trimming removed 9 bases at V and 6 bases at J, with 11 bases between. The CDR3 loop spans 12 amino acids. Germline V CDR1 and CDR2: MDHEN, SYDVKM. The sample was also reused in another study, on T cells in Graves' hyperthyroidism and ophthalmopathy. Turning to that study: In the blood, most expanded thyroid clonotypes above 0.001 appeared as well. Classification by a 13 V-J model distinguished ophthalmopathy from stable hyperthyroidism.

The chain carries TRBV28 and TRBJ1-4, with TRBD1 as a possible D gene (6 bases). The clonotype comes from a man aged 25 to 40 with Graves disease. The sequencing here drew on peripheral blood mononuclear cells (PBMCs), taken at new diagnosis, from a patient treated with antithyroid drugs. In DNA, the CDR3 is TGTGCCAGTGGGGGGGGCTATGAAAAACTGTTTTTT. Amino acids: CASGGGYEKLFF.